This T cell receptor (beta chain) originates from a study of T cells in Graves' hyperthyroidism and ophthalmopathy (dated by TCRdb to between 2018 and 2021). Turning to the overall study: Peripheral blood was collected at initial diagnosis, before any treatment. A discovery cohort of approximately 100 patients, 43 with Graves' ophthalmopathy and approximately 55 with stable Graves' hyperthyroidism, was used to find distinguishing TCR V-J signatures. Whether ophthalmopathy could be predicted prospectively was tested in an independent validation cohort made up of under 20 hyperthyroidism patients plus 17 patients who later progressed to ophthalmopathy. For training and testing, the 95 to 100 patients in the discovery cohort were randomly divided in a 7:3 ratio. Thyroid tissue and blood T-cell repertoires from six or seven Graves' hyperthyroidism patients were also compared in the study. Following sampling, methimazole starting at 30 mg daily was given to hyperthyroidism patients, and high-dose intravenous methylprednisolone was given to ophthalmopathy patients. TCR Vbeta CDR3 sequencing of 120 to 150 peripheral blood samples (approximately 44 ophthalmopathy, around 80 hyperthyroidism and roughly 17 progressor patients) is reported in the paper. Beyond this particular receptor, the publication reports: Ophthalmopathy was separated from stable hyperthyroidism by a 13 V-J signature model, with approximately 86% sensitivity and just over 81% specificity obtained in cross-validation and 80%/75% obtained in testing. No statistical method was used to fix the sample size in advance, and group allocation was not hidden from the investigators. In validation, progression to ophthalmopathy was predicted by the model with 70% to 71% sensitivity and roughly 76% specificity, a median of about 6.8 months before onset. Most expanded thyroid clonotypes (frequency above 0.001) were also detected in blood, a finding suggesting that blood repertoires may reflect thyroid immune responses.

This clonotype was seen more than once but under ten times. It has no known antigen specificity. No qualities accompany the bases; no much larger clone lies one base away. Including cysteine and phenylalanine, the CDR3 has 13 amino acids. Left in the record is the CDR3 DNA by itself, 39 bases read in frame from the first base. V loses 5 bases at its end and J loses 7 bases; junction bases beyond the gene matches: 7. Via the germline V gene, CDR1 is SGHVS and CDR2 FNYEAQ. The TCR beta CDR3 regions were amplified from the RNA transcripts. The TCR CDR3 was subjected to a first round of RT-PCR using the HTBI primer set and the Qiagen OneStep RT-PCR kit. The libraries were constructed in a second round of multiplex PCR and then size-selected and purified. Sequencing of the libraries was done on an Illumina HiSeq2000 using paired-end 100 bp reads. The authors processed their data as follows. Raw data were processed with SOAPnuke, discarding reads with adapters, uncalled bases, mean Phred below 15, or no exact constant-primer or identifier match. High-quality paired reads were merged with COPE v1.2.5, and unique nucleotide sequences were defined as clonotypes. MiTCR v1.1 was used to align clonotypes to the IMGT TRBV, TRBD and TRBJ reference segments. The analysis included only V-J combinations with a frequency above 0.0001, which together covered about 99% of the repertoires. A TCS score was defined as the ratio between F50 (clonal expansion) and ExV (chaos), using BLOSUM62-based TCRdist between CDR3 peptides within each V-J. Welch's t-statistics and random forest reduced just over 500 V-J features to roughly 13, which were used in a naive Bayes classifier (R e1071). TCRdb handled the public reads itself, with Q25 trimming in fastp and clone calling in MiXCR, and kept productive beta chains. For every CDR3 protein sequence, its rows merge into one entry that carries the most common genes and DNA. The V and J calls, along with clone size, are taken from TCRdb and not from the paper's own processing. The sample table lists a few hundred thousand distinct CDR3 sequences, approximately 14% of them with a count of one. The ten largest clones take up about 20% of the sample.

Ophthalmopathy patients had moderately to severely active disease, with a Clinical Activity Score of 3 or more, a NOSPECS grade of 4 or more, and a disease duration of less than 3 months. Exclusion was applied to patients with uncontrolled infections, other autoimmune diseases, pregnancy or lactation. Diagnoses relied on clinical symptoms, serum thyroxine and TRAb, thyroid ultrasound and orbital computed tomography. PBMCs were isolated from approximately 10 ml of fresh peripheral blood by Ficoll-Paque density gradient centrifugation. Total RNA was extracted using Trizol reagent, and RNA quality was assessed on an Agilent 2100 Bioanalyzer.

Sequenced material: blood. The sequence was obtained from a woman aged 25 to 39 with Graves' ophthalmopathy. The chain is assembled from TRBV7-6 and TRBJ1-2; 7 bases in between match TRBD1. The nucleotide sequence reads as follows: TGTGCCAGCAGCCACCGACAGGGAGGTGGCTACACCTTC. Its amino acids are CASSHRQGGGYTF.